A single count supports the clone carrying this TCR beta chain. The sample originates from a study of blood T cell repertoires in COVID-19. Across the study: Sites across the United States, Italy and Spain contributed samples from acute and convalescent COVID-19. From T cells, B-cell-depleted T cells, or PBMCs came the material, which was cDNA or gDNA.

Original processing methods: Amplification of reference gene primers provided the estimated nucleated cell counts. Assay used: immunoSEQ multiplex PCR; TCRdb lists only in-frame clones, some missing. The V and J calls and clone size are taken from that table; D and trimming were inferred from the DNA. This table has approximately 200,000 clones, roughly nine tenths appearing once. Germline lookup yields CDR1 MNHEY and CDR2 SVGAGI. This CDR3 spans 15 amino acids. With V trimmed by 6 bases and J by 7 bases, 10 bases remained unmatched. Sequenced input: peripheral blood. The genes are TRBV6-5 and TRBJ1-5; TRBD1 matches at 9 bases. The receptor was derived from a man aged 40-49 years with active or convalescent COVID-19. The CDR3 spells CASRKQGAGGQPQHF. Written as DNA, the CDR3 is TGTGCCAGCAGAAAACAGGGGGCAGGAGGGCAGCCCCAGCATTTT.